The clone carrying this TCR beta chain came up a few times. Its antigen remains unidentified. TCRdb independently ran MiXCR on the 5' RACE reads; one entry per CDR3 protein. The table shows roughly 690,000 distinct CDR3 sequences, with about 20% occurring only once. The data originate from a study of identical twins. Notes on the study in general: Out-of-frame alpha sequences common to twins exhibited an excess of low generation probability. The same donors were not followed; conclusions instead depended on cross-sectional statistical analysis.

The same specimen was also included in a second study, on T cells expressing NK-cell markers. That source reports: In the group of eight sequenced donors, seven were HCMV-seropositive and one was seronegative.

The specimen sequenced was PBMCs. The origin of this receptor is a woman between 18 and 29 years old in good health.

This CDR3 is CASSSKLGTGLNEQFF. The CDR3 bases are TGCGCCAGCAGCTCTAAACTCGGGACAGGGCTAAATGAGCAGTTCTTC. The chain has TRBV5-1 and TRBJ2-1, with 9 bases lining up with TRBD1. V trimming: 3 bases; J trimming: 7 bases; junction bases outside the gene matches: 11. Germline lookup yields CDR1 SGHRS and CDR2 YFSETQ. The CDR3 sequence is 16 residues long.